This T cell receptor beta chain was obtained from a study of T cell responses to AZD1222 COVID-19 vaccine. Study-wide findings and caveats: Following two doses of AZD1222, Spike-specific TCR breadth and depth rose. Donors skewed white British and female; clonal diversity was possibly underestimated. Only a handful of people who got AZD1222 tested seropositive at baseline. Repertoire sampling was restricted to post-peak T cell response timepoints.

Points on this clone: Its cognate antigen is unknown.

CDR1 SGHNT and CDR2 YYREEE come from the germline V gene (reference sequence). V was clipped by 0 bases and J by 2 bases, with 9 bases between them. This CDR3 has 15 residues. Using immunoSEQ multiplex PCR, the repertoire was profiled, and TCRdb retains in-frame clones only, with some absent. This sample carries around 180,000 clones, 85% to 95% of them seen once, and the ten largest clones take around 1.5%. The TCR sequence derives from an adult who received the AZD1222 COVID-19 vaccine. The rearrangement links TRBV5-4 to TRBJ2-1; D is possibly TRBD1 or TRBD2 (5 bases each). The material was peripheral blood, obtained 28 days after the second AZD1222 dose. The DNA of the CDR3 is TGTGCCAGCAGCTTGGGAGGGGCCCCCTACAATGAGCAGTTCTTC. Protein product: CASSLGGAPYNEQFF.